The 7 T cell receptor beta chains below all came from one sample that was sequenced in a study of CD8 T cells in ankylosing spondylitis. TCRdb itself ran the 5' RACE reads through MiXCR, one entry per CDR3 protein. The repertoire includes 350,000 to 400,000 distinct CDR3 sequences, 20% of them detected once, and around 12% sits in the top ten. Sample: blood, either unsorted or a sorted T cell fraction (not recorded which). The receptors derive from a male donor with ankylosing spondylitis or in good health (not recorded which).

The chain joins TRBV7-9 to TRBJ2-1; 7 nucleotides match TRBD2. The CDR3 spans 14 residues. Germline lookup yields CDR1 SEHNR and CDR2 FQNEAQ (reference sequence). V gave up 1 base and J gave up 9 bases; unmatched junction bases: 6. CDR3 protein: CASSLVPGEGEQFF. CDR3 bases: TGTGCCAGCAGCTTAGTGCCGGGGGAGGGTGAGCAGTTCTTC.

This clonotype was observed a few times. J is TRBJ2-7 and V is TRBV5-1; maybe TRBD2 (5 bases). The V gene's germline CDR1 is SGHRS and CDR2 YFSETQ. This CDR3 is 13 amino acids long. V lost 5 bases and J 2 bases, leaving 11 bases between the germline ends. The CDR3 sequence is CASSSRETYEQYF. The CDR3 DNA follows: TGCGCCAGCAGTTCTAGGGAGACCTACGAGCAGTACTTC.

This clonotype was found a few times. The gene calls are TRBV27 and TRBJ2-1; a weak D match, TRBD2 (6 bases). Trimming shortened V by 6 bases and J by 0 bases, and 12 bases separated the two germline ends. The CDR3 runs 15 residues. Germline loops: CDR1 MNHEY, CDR2 SMNVEV (reference sequence). CDR3 sequence reads: CASRPRGSSYNEQFF. CDR3 DNA: TGTGCCAGCAGACCGCGGGGAAGCTCCTACAATGAGCAGTTCTTC.

This sequence joins TRBV11-2 and TRBJ2-1, with TRBD2 matching 7 bases. The CDR3 runs 15 residues. CDR1 SGHAT and CDR2 FQNNGV come from the germline V gene. V gave up 3 bases and J gave up 3 bases; unmatched junction bases: 5. CDR3 in amino acids: CASSFTGGFYNEQFF. The CDR3 nucleotides are TGTGCCAGCAGCTTCACGGGGGGATTCTACAATGAGCAGTTCTTC.

This chain joins TRBV27 and TRBJ2-7, with 8 bases that match TRBD1. The CDR3 has 16 amino acids. V lost 0 bases and J lost 1; bases outside the gene matches: 5. Germline CDR1 is MNHEY and CDR2 is SMNVEV (reference sequence). Here the CDR3 reads CASSLSPGDRSYEQYF. The CDR3 nucleotides are TGTGCCAGCAGTTTATCGCCGGGGGACAGGTCCTACGAGCAGTACTTC.

The chain recombines TRBV29-1 with TRBJ2-5; D not certain. Deletions cut 3 bases from V and 1 base from J, with 9 bases between. This CDR3 has 13 residues. From germline, CDR1 is SQVTM and CDR2 ANQGSEA. The CDR3 DNA reads as TGCAGCGTTGACTATGAGTCCCAAGAGACCCAGTACTTC. It encodes CSVDYESQETQYF. Full variable domain (remainder filled in from reference TRBV29-1 and TRBJ2-5): SAVISQKPSRDICQRGTSLTIQCQVDSQVTMMFWYRQQPGQSLTLIATANQGSEATYESGFVIDKFPISRPNLTFSTLTVSNMSPEDSSIYLCSVDYESQETQYFGPGTRLLVL.

The V gene is TRBV7-9, the J gene TRBJ2-3; 8 bases map to TRBD2. With V trimmed by 2 bases and J by 5 bases, 6 bases remained unmatched. This CDR3 is built from 15 residues. Germline loops: CDR1 SEHNR, CDR2 FQNEAQ (reference sequence). The CDR3 DNA sequence: TGTGCCAGCAGCTTATACGGGGGGGCAGGAGATACGCAGTATTTT. Its translation is CASSLYGGAGDTQYF. The whole variable domain, remainder taken from reference TRBV7-9 and TRBJ2-3, is DTGVSQNPRHKITKRGQNVTFRCDPISEHNRLYWYRQTLGQGPEFLTYFQNEAQLEKSRLLSDRFSAERPKGSFSTLEIQRTEQGDSAMYLCASSLYGGAGDTQYFGPGTRLTVL.